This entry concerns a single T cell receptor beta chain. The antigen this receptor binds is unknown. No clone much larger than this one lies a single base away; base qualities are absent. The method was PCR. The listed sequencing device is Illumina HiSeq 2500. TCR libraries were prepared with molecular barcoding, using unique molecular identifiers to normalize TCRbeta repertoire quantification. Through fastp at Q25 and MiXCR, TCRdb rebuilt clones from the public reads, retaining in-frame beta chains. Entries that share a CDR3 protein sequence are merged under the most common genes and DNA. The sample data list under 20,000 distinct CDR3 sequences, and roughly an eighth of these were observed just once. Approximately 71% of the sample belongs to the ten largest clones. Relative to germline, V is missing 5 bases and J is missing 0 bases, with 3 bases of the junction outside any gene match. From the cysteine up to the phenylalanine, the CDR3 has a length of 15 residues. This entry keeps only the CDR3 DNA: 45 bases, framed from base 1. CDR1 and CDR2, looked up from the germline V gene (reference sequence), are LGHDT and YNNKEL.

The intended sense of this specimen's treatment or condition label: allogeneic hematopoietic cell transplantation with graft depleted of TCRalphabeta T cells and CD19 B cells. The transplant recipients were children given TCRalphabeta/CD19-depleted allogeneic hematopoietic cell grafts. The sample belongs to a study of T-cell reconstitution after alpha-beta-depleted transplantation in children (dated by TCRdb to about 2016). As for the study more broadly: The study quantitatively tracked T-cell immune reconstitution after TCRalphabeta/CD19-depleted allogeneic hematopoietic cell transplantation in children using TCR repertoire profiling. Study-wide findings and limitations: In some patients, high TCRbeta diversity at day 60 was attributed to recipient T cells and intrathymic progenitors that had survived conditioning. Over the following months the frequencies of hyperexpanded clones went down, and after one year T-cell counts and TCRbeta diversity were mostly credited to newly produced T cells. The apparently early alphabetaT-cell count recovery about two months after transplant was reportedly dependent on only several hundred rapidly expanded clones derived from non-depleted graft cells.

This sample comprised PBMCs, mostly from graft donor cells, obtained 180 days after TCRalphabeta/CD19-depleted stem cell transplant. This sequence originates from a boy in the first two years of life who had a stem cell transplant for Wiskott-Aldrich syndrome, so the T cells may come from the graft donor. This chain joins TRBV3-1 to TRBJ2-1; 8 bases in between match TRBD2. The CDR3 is CASSGREGSYNEQFF. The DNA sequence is TGTGCCAGCAGCGGACGGGAGGGCTCCTACAATGAGCAGTTCTTC.